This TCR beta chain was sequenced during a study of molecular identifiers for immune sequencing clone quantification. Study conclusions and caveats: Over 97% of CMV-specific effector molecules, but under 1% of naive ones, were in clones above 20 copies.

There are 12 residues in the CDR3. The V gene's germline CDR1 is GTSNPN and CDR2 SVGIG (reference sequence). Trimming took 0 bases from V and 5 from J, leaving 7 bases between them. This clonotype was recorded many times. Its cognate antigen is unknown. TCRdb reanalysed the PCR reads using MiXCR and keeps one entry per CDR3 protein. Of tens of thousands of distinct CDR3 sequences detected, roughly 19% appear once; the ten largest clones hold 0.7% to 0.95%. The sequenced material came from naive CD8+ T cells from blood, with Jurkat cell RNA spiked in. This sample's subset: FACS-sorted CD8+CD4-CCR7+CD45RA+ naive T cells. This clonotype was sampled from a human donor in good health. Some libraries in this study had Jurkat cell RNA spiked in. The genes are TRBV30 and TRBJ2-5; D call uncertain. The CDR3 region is CAWSVLGETQYF. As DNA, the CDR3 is TGTGCCTGGAGTGTACTTGGGGAGACCCAGTACTTC.